This T cell receptor beta chain was identified during a study of T cells in Graves' hyperthyroidism and ophthalmopathy. Findings and limits, study-wide: Most thyroid clonotypes with frequency above 0.001 were detected in blood.

Concerning this clonotype: Its antigen is currently unknown.

The ends lost 4 bases at V and 13 bases at J; junction bases unmatched: 7. This CDR3 has 14 residues. Germline-derived CDR1 and CDR2 are SGHRS and YFSETQ. The CDR3 regions of TCR beta were amplified from RNA transcripts. Researchers ran a first-round RT-PCR on the TCR CDR3 using the HTBI primer set. TCRdb processed the multiplex PCR reads anew with MiXCR; each CDR3 protein has one entry. The top ten clones hold 16% of a sample with around 700,000 distinct CDR3 sequences, around 19% of them seen once. This sequence originates from a woman in her fifties or sixties with Graves' hyperthyroidism that later progressed to Graves' ophthalmopathy. The chain carries TRBV5-1 and TRBJ2-1; 14 bases are shared with TRBD2. The sequencing input was blood. DNA of the CDR3: TGCGCCAGCAGCGAGGGACTAGCGGGGGTTCTACAGTTCTTC. Translated, it gives CASSEGLAGVLQFF.